This TCR beta chain emerged from a study of blood T cell repertoires in COVID-19. Study background: Specimens from acute and convalescent COVID-19 originated in the United States, Italy and Spain. T cells, B-cell-depleted T cells, or PBMCs provided the cDNA or gDNA that served as material.

Trimming took off 2 bases at V and 1 base at J, with 15 bases between the two ends. The germline gives CDR1 SGHTS, CDR2 YDEGEE. This CDR3 is built from 16 residues. In the authors' methods: Amplification with reference gene primers provided the estimates of nucleated cell counts. Profiled with immunoSEQ multiplex PCR; TCRdb holds only in-frame clones, not every one. That table supplies the V and J calls and clone size; D and trimming were determined from the DNA. The sample records tens of thousands of clones, roughly nine tenths being singletons. Recruited during active infection, patients (from Seattle) were subsequently followed longitudinally.

Sequencing used peripheral blood. This clonotype originated in a woman between 55 and 75 years old with COVID-19, enrolled during active disease. This chain links TRBV5-8 with TRBJ1-1, with D perhaps TRBD1 (5 bases). The CDR3 is CASSLPPGRTNTEAFF. CDR3 sequence (DNA): TGTGCCAGCAGCTTACCCCCAGGGAGGACGAACACTGAAGCTTTCTTT.